A single sample gave rise to the 30 T cell receptor beta chains below, sequenced in a study of T-cell memory formation after mild COVID-19. MiXCR was run by TCRdb on the 5' RACE reads, yielding one entry per CDR3 protein. The sample has around 200,000 distinct CDR3 sequences, under 20% seen once. The material sequenced was PBMCs or a T cell subset sorted from them (not recorded which). The receptors derive from a man between 18 and 29 years old who had mild COVID-19 (a few samples of this study predate the infection). Cell type and time point are not known.

This clonotype was seen only a few times. The gene calls are TRBV7-2 and TRBJ2-2, with 8 bases that match TRBD2. Germline V gene lookup returns CDR1 SGHTA and CDR2 FQGNSA. V lost 5 bases to trimming and J lost 1 base; unmatched junction nucleotides: 6. This CDR3 region has 16 residues. The DNA of the CDR3 is TGTGCCAGCAGCCGTAGGCTAGCGGGGAACACCGGGGAGCTGTTTTTT. Translating it yields CASSRRLAGNTGELFF. The full variable domain, rest sourced from reference TRBV7-2 and TRBJ2-2, is GAGVSQSPSNKVTEKGKDVELRCDPISGHTALYWYRQSLGQGLEFLIYFQGNSAPDKSGLPSDRFSAERTGGSVSTLTIQRTQQEDSAVYLCASSRRLAGNTGELFFGEGSRLTVL.

This clonotype was seen at least ten times. The CDR3 is CASRSAYEQYV. In DNA form, the CDR3 reads TGTGCCAGCCGGTCAGCCTACGAGCAGTACGTC. V and J are TRBV28 and TRBJ2-7, with D unresolved. The germline CDR1 and CDR2 sequences are MDHEN and SYDVKM. This CDR3 comprises 11 residues. V gave up 8 bases and J gave up 2 bases, with 7 bases separating them.

The sample holds many counts of this clonotype. The chain employs TRBV7-9 and TRBJ2-7; D gene unclear. CDR3 length: 12 residues. The ends were cut back, 5 bases at V and 6 bases at J, with 11 bases in the middle. Germline loops: CDR1 SEHNR, CDR2 FQNEAQ (reference sequence). The CDR3 DNA reads TGTGCCAGCAGCGTAGGGTTTACCGAGCAGTACTTC. Translating gives CASSVGFTEQYF.

This clonotype has a handful of counts. J is TRBJ1-1 and V is TRBV6-5, with unresolved D. The CDR3 is made up of 13 amino acids. The germline gives CDR1 MNHEY, CDR2 SVGAGI. V was trimmed by 2 bases and J by 8 bases, leaving 12 bases between them. CDR3 nucleotides: TGTGCCAGCAGTTACCTCCCTCTTTCAGAAGCTTTCTTT. This gives the protein CASSYLPLSEAFF.

This clonotype was observed a few times. This chain connects TRBV5-1 to TRBJ2-3; D is possibly TRBD1 (5 bases). Looked up from germline, CDR1 is SGHRS and CDR2 is YFSETQ. The CDR3 has 16 residues. The V and J ends lost 1 base and 1 base respectively, with 13 bases between them. The CDR3 coding sequence is TGCGCCAGCAGCTTGCACGTGGGGCCCCGCACAGATACGCAGTATTTT. Translating gives CASSLHVGPRTDTQYF.

This chain uses TRBV9 with TRBJ1-1; the D gene is possibly TRBD1 (5 bases). This CDR3 has 13 amino acids. Per germline, CDR1 SGDLS and CDR2 YYNGEE. The V gene lost 4 bases and the J gene lost 1 base, with 8 bases spanning the gap. Written as DNA, the CDR3 is TGTGCCAGCAGCAGCGGGACGAACACTGAAGCTTTCTTT. Protein: CASSSGTNTEAFF.

CDR3 region: CASSPRSNTGELFF. CDR3 bases: TGTGCCAGCAGTCCACGTTCGAACACCGGGGAGCTGTTTTTT. The chain links TRBV28 to TRBJ2-2; D not resolved. Between the trimmed V and J ends, which lost 5 bases and 0 bases, there was a span of 7 bases. The CDR3 is 14 residues long. Germline-derived CDR1 and CDR2 are MDHEN and SYDVKM. The complete variable domain, with remaining parts taken from reference TRBV28 and TRBJ2-2, reads DVKVTQSSRYLVKRTGEKVFLECVQDMDHENMFWYRQDPGLGLRLIYFSYDVKMKEKGDIPEGYSVSREKKERFSLILESASTNQTSMYLCASSPRSNTGELFFGEGSRLTVL.

This clonotype was seen more than once but under ten times. The V gene is TRBV5-1, the J gene TRBJ1-5; D may be TRBD1 (6 bases). With 0 bases removed from V and 6 bases from J, the gap between germline ends came to 13 bases. Germline CDR1 is SGHRS and CDR2 is YFSETQ. The CDR3 spans 15 residues. As DNA, the CDR3 is TGCGCCAGCAGCTTGGAAGGGGGGTCGGGTCAGCCCCAGCATTTT. Residues: CASSLEGGSGQPQHF.

V gene TRBV12-3 or TRBV12-4 combines with J gene TRBJ1-1; D uncertain. Trimming pared 6 bases from V and 11 bases from J, leaving 16 bases between. The CDR3 consists of 12 residues. The CDR3 bases are TGTGCCAGCAGCCCATACGGGAGTTGGGCTTTCTTT. Translation gives CASSPYGSWAFF.

The chain carries TRBV27 and TRBJ2-5; the match to TRBD1 covers 10 bases. In germline, CDR1 is MNHEY, CDR2 SMNVEV (reference sequence). Losses at the gene ends were 4 bases for V and 5 bases for J; bases not matched to a gene: 7. This CDR3 has 15 residues. CDR3 amino acids: CASSSGQGSAETQYF. CDR3 bases: TGTGCCAGCAGTTCGGGACAGGGGTCCGCGGAGACCCAGTACTTC.

CDR3 sequence reads: CASSSRGFEKLFF. The CDR3 coding sequence is TGTGCCAGCAGTTCTCGGGGATTTGAAAAACTGTTTTTT. The chain uses TRBV6-5 and TRBJ1-4; D unresolved. Trimming took 4 bases from V and 7 from J, leaving 10 bases between them. The CDR3 length is 13 residues. From germline, CDR1 is MNHEY and CDR2 SVGAGI.

Written as DNA, the CDR3 is TGCGCCAGCAGCCAGACAACAGGGAATATTGGAGAACTGTTTTTT. Its protein is CASSQTTGNIGELFF. The chain is built from TRBV4-1 and TRBJ1-4; D is perhaps TRBD1 (6 bases). V shed 3 bases and J shed 12 bases, with 20 bases lying between them. The CDR3 extends over 15 amino acids. The germline CDR1 and CDR2 sequences are MGHRA and YSYEKL.

V and J are TRBV24-1 and TRBJ2-3, with TRBD2 matching 7 bases. The CDR3 is made up of 16 amino acids. CDR1 and CDR2 (germline): KGHDR, SFDVKD. With 3 bases clipped from V and 2 bases from J, the junction kept 7 bases outside the gene matches. The CDR3 sequence: CATSDPRGGTTDTQYF. As DNA, the CDR3 is TGTGCCACCAGTGATCCCCGGGGAGGGACCACAGATACGCAGTATTTT.

This clonotype has only a few counts. The chain combines TRBV10-3 with TRBJ1-5, with 7 positions matching TRBD1. This CDR3 is 14 amino acids long. V lost 3 bases, J lost 6 bases, and 5 bases stayed unmatched. CDR1 ENHRY and CDR2 SYGVKD come from the germline V gene. CDR3 loop: CAISEDRVGQPQHF. CDR3 nucleotide sequence: TGTGCCATCAGTGAAGACAGGGTGGGTCAGCCCCAGCATTTT.

This clonotype occurred many times. The rearrangement uses TRBV12-3 or TRBV12-4 and TRBJ1-1; TRBD1 might be the D (6 bases). The CDR3 has 14 residues. The V end lost 3 bases, the J end lost 4 bases, and 12 bases lay between the germline ends. The DNA for the CDR3 is TGTGCCAGCAGTTTCCAGGGGACCTCCACTGAAGCTTTCTTT. It translates to CASSFQGTSTEAFF.

This clonotype was seen a handful of times. The rearrangement uses TRBV4-2 and TRBJ1-4; D not certain. There are 15 residues in the CDR3. Germline CDR1 LGHNA, CDR2 YNFKEQ. V was pared by 1 base and J by 5 bases, with 11 bases between. This CDR3 is CASSQVEWTNEKLFF. The CDR3 coding sequence is TGTGCCAGCAGCCAAGTGGAGTGGACGAATGAAAAACTGTTTTTT.

The chain links TRBV5-5 to TRBJ1-2, with D hard to call. V lost 0 bases to trimming and J lost 6 bases, with 3 bases between them. This CDR3 has 11 residues. Germline V gene sequence: CDR1 SGHKS, CDR2 YYEKEE (reference sequence). The CDR3 sequence: CASSLVHGYTF. The CDR3 DNA sequence: TGTGCCAGCAGCTTGGTACATGGCTACACCTTC.

This clonotype was counted between two and nine times. V gene TRBV7-2 combines with J gene TRBJ2-3; TRBD2 matches at 7 bases. This CDR3 comprises 14 residues. V lost 5 bases and J lost 6; bases outside the gene matches: 8. The germline gives CDR1 SGHTA, CDR2 FQGNSA. The CDR3 nucleotides are TGTGCCAGCAGCCCAGCGGGGCGGCGGGATACGCAGTATTTT. It encodes CASSPAGRRDTQYF. Full variable domain (missing parts from reference TRBV7-2 and TRBJ2-3): GAGVSQSPSNKVTEKGKDVELRCDPISGHTALYWYRQSLGQGLEFLIYFQGNSAPDKSGLPSDRFSAERTGGSVSTLTIQRTQQEDSAVYLCASSPAGRRDTQYFGPGTRLTVL.

This chain's CDR3 is CASSYGQGNSPLHF. CDR3 sequence (DNA): TGTGCCAGCAGCTACGGACAGGGAAATTCACCCCTCCACTTT. The chain recombines TRBV6-2 or TRBV6-3 with TRBJ1-6, with 8 bases lining up with TRBD1. Per the germline V gene, CDR1 is MNHEY and CDR2 is SVGEGT. V gave up 6 bases and J gave up 7 bases; unmatched junction bases: 5. This CDR3 is 14 amino acids long.

The chain carries TRBV12-3 or TRBV12-4 and TRBJ1-5; D gene ambiguous. The CDR3 runs 13 residues. The ends were cut back, 3 bases at V and 6 bases at J, with 9 bases in the middle. Here the CDR3 reads CASSLSSGQPQHF. Here the CDR3 DNA reads TGTGCCAGCAGTTTGTCGAGTGGTCAGCCCCAGCATTTT.

This chain connects TRBV4-3 to TRBJ1-2; TRBD1 agrees at 8 bases. Per the germline V gene, CDR1 is LGHNA and CDR2 is YSLEER. There are 14 residues in the CDR3. V shed 0 bases, J shed 8 bases, and the junction held 5 bases outside the gene matches. The CDR3 DNA sequence: TGCGCCAGCAGCCAAGAATTGACAGGGGAAGGCTACACCTTC. Residues: CASSQELTGEGYTF.

The chain employs TRBV10-1 and TRBJ2-7; 7 nucleotides agree with TRBD2. The CDR3 has 16 residues. V was clipped by 3 bases and J by 3 bases; unmatched bases: 11. Looked up from germline, CDR1 is WNHNN and CDR2 is SYGVQD (reference sequence). The CDR3 reads CASSDPRGGDRYEQYV. CDR3 in DNA: TGCGCCAGCAGTGACCCTAGGGGAGGGGACCGCTACGAGCAGTACGTC.

This clonotype was counted only a few times. This chain connects TRBV5-1 to TRBJ2-3; no definite D call. V lost 0 bases to trimming and J lost 0 bases, with 11 bases between them. Looked up from germline, CDR1 is SGHRS and CDR2 is YFSETQ. The CDR3 sequence is 16 residues long. CDR3: CASSLDLLGSTDTQYF. The CDR3, as DNA: TGCGCCAGCAGCTTGGACCTTTTGGGGAGCACAGATACGCAGTATTTT.

This clonotype was recorded a few times. The chain carries TRBV5-1 and TRBJ1-1; possibly TRBD1 for D (5 bases). Trimming removed 7 bases from V and 7 bases from J, with 17 bases in between. CDR3 size: 13 residues. From germline, CDR1 is SGHRS and CDR2 YFSETQ. CDR3 sequence reads: CASGLGETSEAFF. The DNA of the CDR3 is TGCGCCAGCGGACTAGGGGAGACGAGTGAAGCTTTCTTT.

Only a few counts were recorded for this clonotype. The chain employs TRBV7-8 and TRBJ1-1; D is undetermined. The V end was cut by 6 bases, the J end by 1 base, with 12 bases between. This CDR3 has 14 amino acids. CDR1 is SGHVS and CDR2 is FQNEAQ in the germline V gene. DNA for the CDR3: TGTGCCAGCAGACGACCCAGGAGGAACACTGAAGCTTTCTTT. The encoded protein is CASRRPRRNTEAFF. The entire variable domain, with the rest obtained from reference TRBV7-8 and TRBJ1-1, is as follows: GAGVSQSPRYKVAKRGQDVALRCDPISGHVSLFWYQQALGQGPEFLTYFQNEAQLDKSGLPSDRFFAERPEGSVSTLKIQRTQQEDSAVYLCASRRPRRNTEAFFGQGTRLTVV.

This clonotype showed up just a few times. The chain joins TRBV6-6 to TRBJ2-5, with D perhaps matching TRBD1 or TRBD2 (5 bases each). This CDR3 is 13 amino acids long. CDR1 is MNHNY, CDR2 SVGAGI, per germline (reference sequence). The V gene lost 7 bases and the J gene lost 1 base, with 10 bases spanning the gap. The CDR3 is CASNWDLQETQYF. CDR3 nucleotides: TGTGCCAGCAATTGGGACCTCCAAGAGACCCAGTACTTC.

This clonotype occurred a few times. The chain carries TRBV7-2 and TRBJ1-4; D remains unclear. The germline gives CDR1 SGHTA, CDR2 FQGNSA. V was trimmed by 1 base and J by 6 bases, leaving 9 bases between them. This CDR3 has 14 residues. The chain's CDR3 is CASSLGRAHEKLFF. CDR3 in DNA: TGTGCCAGCAGCTTAGGCAGAGCCCATGAAAAACTGTTTTTT.

The chain has TRBV6-2 or TRBV6-3 and TRBJ2-3; D may be TRBD2 (5 bases). Trimming removed 0 bases at V and 4 bases at J, with 8 bases between. The V gene's germline CDR1 is MNHEY and CDR2 SVGEGT. The CDR3 is 14 residues long. The DNA of the CDR3 is TGTGCCAGCAGTTACTCTGGGAGCTCAGATACGCAGTATTTT. Protein product: CASSYSGSSDTQYF.

In its sample, this clonotype was seen a few times. The CDR3 nucleotides are TGTGCCAGCAGACGGACAGGGTCAGAGACCCAGTACTTC. It is translated as CASRRTGSETQYF. The chain recombines TRBV6-5 with TRBJ2-5, with TRBD1 matching 8 bases. The ends lost 6 bases at V and 4 bases at J; junction bases unmatched: 4. The CDR3 covers 13 residues. The germline CDR1 and CDR2 sequences are MNHEY and SVGAGI.

This clonotype has more than one count but fewer than ten. The chain uses TRBV5-1 and TRBJ2-5; TRBD2 matches at 7 bases. V lost 0 bases and J lost 2; bases outside the gene matches: 4. This CDR3 has 15 amino acids. CDR1 and CDR2 from the germline V gene are SGHRS and YFSETQ. The CDR3 is CASSLVPSGQETQYF. The CDR3 nucleotides read TGCGCCAGCAGCTTGGTTCCTAGCGGACAAGAGACCCAGTACTTC.